The 15 T cell receptor beta chains below all came from one sample that was sequenced in a study of T cell repertoires in cytomegalovirus infection. Their antigen targets remain unknown. TCRdb re-analysed the reads in MiXCR, keeping a single row per CDR3 protein. Among fewer than 1,000,000 distinct CDR3 sequences, approximately 33% were seen once, and the ten largest hold 13%. This specimen was cultured CD8+ T cells from PBMCs, taken from culture after CMV antigen stimulation. These receptor sequences come from a human donor in good health (CMV status not recorded). Some clones in this sample may be carry-over from other donors' samples.

This clonotype has a handful of counts. The V and J genes are TRBV12-3 or TRBV12-4 and TRBJ1-2, with a possible D match to TRBD1 (5 bases). V dropped 5 bases and J dropped 5 bases, with 15 bases sitting between them. The CDR3 is 14 residues long. Here the CDR3 DNA reads TGTGCCAGCAGTACCCCGGGGGACCCTTATGGCTACACCTTC. Translated: CASSTPGDPYGYTF.

At least ten counts were recorded for this clonotype. This sequence joins TRBV7-9 and TRBJ2-1, with D hard to call. The V and J ends lost 2 bases and 0 bases respectively, with 11 bases between them. Germline loops: CDR1 SEHNR, CDR2 FQNEAQ (reference sequence). There are 16 residues in the CDR3. CDR3 sequence: CASSLPDTRSYNEQFF. DNA of the CDR3: TGTGCCAGCAGCTTACCCGACACACGCTCCTACAATGAGCAGTTCTTC. Supplemented by reference TRBV7-9 and TRBJ2-1, the full variable domain reads DTGVSQNPRHKITKRGQNVTFRCDPISEHNRLYWYRQTLGQGPEFLTYFQNEAQLEKSRLLSDRFSAERPKGSFSTLEIQRTEQGDSAMYLCASSLPDTRSYNEQFFGPGTRLTVL.

The J gene is TRBJ1-2, the V gene TRBV27; D ambiguous. The CDR3 spans 14 residues. Per the germline V gene, CDR1 is MNHEY and CDR2 is SMNVEV (reference sequence). Trimming pared 6 bases from V and 5 bases from J, leaving 16 bases between. As DNA, the CDR3 is TGTGCCAGCAGCCCCTGGGGTGGATTGTATGGCTACACCTTC. Residues: CASSPWGGLYGYTF.

This clonotype was observed once. This chain connects TRBV18 to TRBJ2-7; the match to TRBD1 covers 7 bases. The CDR3 is made up of 16 amino acids. The V gene end was trimmed by 4 bases and the J gene end by 3 bases; junction bases not matched to a gene: 12. Germline-derived CDR1 and CDR2 are KGHSH and LQKENI. DNA for the CDR3: TGTGCCAGCTCACTACCCGGGACAGATCATTTCTACGAGCAGTACGTC. Translated, it gives CASSLPGTDHFYEQYV.

The chain has TRBV6-2 or TRBV6-3 and TRBJ2-5, with 14 bases aligning to TRBD2. The V gene's germline CDR1 is MNHEY and CDR2 SVGEGT. V trimming: 7 bases; J trimming: 3 bases; junction bases outside the gene matches: 13. This CDR3 contains 18 residues. DNA for the CDR3: TGTGCCAGCACCCAGACTAGCGGGGGGGCCGCAAGGGAAGAGACCCAGTACTTC. As protein: CASTQTSGGAAREETQYF.

This clonotype was seen ten or more times. The V call is TRBV7-6, the J call TRBJ1-5, with D perhaps TRBD1 (5 bases). The germline V gene has CDR1 SGHVS and CDR2 FNYEAQ. The V end lost 1 base, the J end lost 4 bases, and 14 bases lay between the germline ends. This CDR3 is 16 amino acids long. The CDR3 protein is CASSLGDGYANQPQHF. The CDR3 DNA sequence: TGTGCCAGCAGCTTAGGGGACGGATACGCTAATCAGCCCCAGCATTTT.

This clonotype was detected only a few times. V is TRBV19 and J is TRBJ2-5; possibly TRBD1 for D (5 bases). CDR3 length equals 15 residues. V shed 5 bases and J shed 2 bases, with 15 bases lying between them. Germline values: CDR1 LNHDA, CDR2 SQIVND (reference sequence). The CDR3 reads CASSAHWNRQETQYF. CDR3 DNA: TGTGCCAGTAGTGCCCATTGGAACAGGCAAGAGACCCAGTACTTC.

This chain links TRBV7-3 with TRBJ2-5; TRBD2 matches at 7 bases. Trimming at V came to 5 bases and at J to 1 base, leaving 13 bases not matched to a gene. The CDR3 covers 17 residues. The germline gives CDR1 SGHTA, CDR2 FQGTGA. The CDR3 region is CASSHLLGLGPQETQYF. The CDR3 region has the DNA TGTGCCAGCAGCCACCTCCTCGGACTAGGGCCCCAAGAGACCCAGTACTTC.

The chain employs TRBV2 and TRBJ1-2; D unclear. CDR3 size: 13 residues. Trimming took off 8 bases at V and 2 bases at J, with 12 bases between the two ends. The germline V gene has CDR1 SNHLY and CDR2 FYNNEI. CDR3 in amino acids: CASGEGSNYGYTF. As DNA, the CDR3 is TGTGCCAGCGGAGAAGGGTCAAACTATGGCTACACCTTC.

The chain links TRBV2 to TRBJ1-2, with 11 bases matching TRBD1. The ends lost 3 bases at V and 7 bases at J; junction bases unmatched: 10. CDR1 and CDR2 (germline): SNHLY, FYNNEI. The CDR3 contains 16 residues. CDR3 residues: CASSETRTGGELGYTF. The CDR3 DNA reads as TGTGCCAGCAGTGAGACGCGGACAGGGGGCGAACTTGGCTACACCTTC.

This clonotype showed up many times. The CDR3 loop is CASSLRAGGGQETQYF. The CDR3 bases are TGTGCCAGCAGCCTCAGGGCTGGCGGGGGTCAAGAGACCCAGTACTTC. This sequence joins TRBV7-9 and TRBJ2-5, with 7 bases fitting TRBD2. Losses at the gene ends were 5 bases for V and 2 bases for J; bases not matched to a gene: 11. The germline gives CDR1 SEHNR, CDR2 FQNEAQ (reference sequence). The CDR3 runs to 16 residues.

The J gene is TRBJ1-5, the V gene TRBV7-6; possible D gene TRBD1, 5 bases. Per the germline V gene, CDR1 is SGHVS and CDR2 is FNYEAQ. Trimming left V 0 bases short and J 8 bases short, with 8 bases between. CDR3 size: 13 residues. The CDR3 nucleotides are TGTGCCAGCAGCTTAGCTGAGGGGAAGCCCCAGCATTTT. Translating it yields CASSLAEGKPQHF.

This clonotype was counted only a few times. The J gene is TRBJ2-7, the V gene TRBV7-9; no clear D gene. Germline CDR1 SEHNR, CDR2 FQNEAQ (reference sequence). V was cut by 5 bases and J by 6 bases, with 17 bases left in between. The CDR3 contains 14 residues. CDR3 DNA: TGTGCCAGCAGCCATGTCTACGGGTTGAGCGAGCAGTACTTC. Amino acids: CASSHVYGLSEQYF.

The genes are TRBV10-3 and TRBJ1-2, with D uncertain. The V gene lost 0 bases and the J gene lost 9 bases, with 8 bases spanning the gap. CDR1 ENHRY and CDR2 SYGVKD come from the germline V gene. The CDR3 runs 12 residues. CDR3 in amino acids: CAISESTNRYTF. As DNA, the CDR3 is TGTGCCATCAGTGAGTCGACAAATCGCTACACCTTC.

J is TRBJ1-5 and V is TRBV24-1, with D perhaps matching TRBD1 (5 bases). The germline V and J ends were trimmed by 5 bases and 1 base, with 14 bases remaining between them. Germline-derived CDR1 and CDR2 are KGHDR and SFDVKD. This CDR3 is 16 amino acids long. CDR3 sequence: CATSGPGRRSNQPQHF. CDR3 nucleotides: TGTGCCACCAGTGGTCCGGGACGGAGGAGCAATCAGCCCCAGCATTTT.